Listed below are T cell receptor beta chains from one sample, sequenced in a study of T cell repertoires in cytomegalovirus infection. Using its own MiXCR run on the reads, TCRdb lists one record per CDR3 protein. The table records hundreds of thousands of distinct CDR3 sequences, roughly 30% of them present only once. The antigens of these receptors remain unknown. The sequencing used cultured CD8+ T cells from PBMCs, collected from culture after CMV antigen stimulation. These receptors originate from a human donor in good health (CMV status not recorded). Some clones in this sample may be carry-over from other donors' samples. CDR3s include the opening cysteine and the closing phenylalanine or tryptophan. D genes are given only for firm matches. Rows may omit the clone size; those that give it use once, few, many or a size class.

J gene: TRBJ2-5; D gene: TRBD2; clone size: -; V gene: TRBV12-3/TRBV12-4; CDR3 protein: CASSTSGVAQETQYF; CDR3 DNA: TGTGCCAGCAGTACTAGCGGGGTCGCCCAAGAGACCCAGTACTTC
J gene: TRBJ1-2; D gene: -; clone size: -; V gene: TRBV7-9; CDR3 protein: CASSRDSQDYGYTF; CDR3 DNA: TGTGCCAGCAGCCGAGACAGTCAAGATTATGGCTACACCTTC
J gene: TRBJ2-4; D gene: -; clone size: many; V gene: TRBV11-2; CDR3 protein: CASSDRDGVAKNIQYF; CDR3 DNA: TGTGCCAGCAGCGACCGGGACGGTGTAGCCAAAAACATTCAGTACTTC
J gene: TRBJ1-1; D gene: -; clone size: once; V gene: TRBV27; CDR3 protein: CASSSSVGNFEAFF; CDR3 DNA: TGTGCCAGCAGTTCATCGGTCGGTAACTTTGAAGCTTTCTTT
J gene: TRBJ2-1; D gene: -; clone size: -; V gene: TRBV25-1; CDR3 protein: CASSYDSRGEQFF; CDR3 DNA: TGTGCCAGCAGTTACGACAGCCGCGGTGAGCAGTTCTTC
J gene: TRBJ2-1; D gene: TRBD1; clone size: -; V gene: TRBV18; CDR3 protein: CASSPPVLGQGAFYEQFF; CDR3 DNA: TGTGCCAGCTCACCACCCGTGCTAGGACAGGGGGCTTTCTATGAGCAGTTCTTC
J gene: TRBJ1-1; D gene: TRBD1; clone size: once; V gene: TRBV20-1; CDR3 protein: CSARPGGNTEAFF; CDR3 DNA: TGCAGTGCTAGACCAGGGGGCAATACTGAAGCTTTCTTT
J gene: TRBJ2-1; D gene: TRBD2; clone size: -; V gene: TRBV6-1; CDR3 protein: CASSARNRRGGFGFPYNEQFF; CDR3 DNA: TGTGCCAGCAGTGCACGGAACAGACGGGGGGGCTTCGGGTTCCCCTACAATGAGCAGTTCTTC
J gene: TRBJ2-5; D gene: -; clone size: -; V gene: TRBV12-3/TRBV12-4; CDR3 protein: CASSLKGQGPQHF; CDR3 DNA: TGTGCCAGCAGTTTAAAGGGACAAGGGCCTCAGCACTTC
J gene: TRBJ2-2; D gene: -; clone size: -; V gene: TRBV15; CDR3 protein: CATSRGPGGLFF; CDR3 DNA: TGTGCCACCAGCAGAGGTCCCGGGGGGCTGTTTTTT
J gene: TRBJ2-7; D gene: -; clone size: few; V gene: TRBV7-6; CDR3 protein: CASSPEGRPYEQYF; CDR3 DNA: TGTGCCAGCAGCCCAGAGGGCAGACCCTACGAGCAGTACTTC
J gene: TRBJ2-3; D gene: -; clone size: -; V gene: TRBV2; CDR3 protein: CASSVRADTQYF; CDR3 DNA: TGTGCCAGCAGTGTCCGGGCAGATACGCAGTATTTT
J gene: TRBJ2-7; D gene: -; clone size: many; V gene: TRBV6-6; CDR3 protein: CASSYGPSISYEQYF; CDR3 DNA: TGTGCCAGCAGTTATGGGCCGTCGATTTCCTACGAGCAGTACTTC
J gene: TRBJ2-1; D gene: -; clone size: few; V gene: TRBV7-6; CDR3 protein: CASSLAGSTSGNEQFF; CDR3 DNA: TGTGCCAGCAGCTTAGCCGGCTCGACGTCTGGCAATGAGCAGTTCTTC
J gene: TRBJ2-1; D gene: -; clone size: few; V gene: TRBV19; CDR3 protein: CASSSGTPSYNEQFF; CDR3 DNA: TGTGCCAGTAGCTCCGGGACACCCTCCTACAATGAGCAGTTCTTC
J gene: TRBJ2-7; D gene: TRBD2; clone size: -; V gene: TRBV7-6; CDR3 protein: CASNLLLAGTSSYEQYF; CDR3 DNA: TGTGCCAGCAACTTATTACTAGCGGGGACCAGCTCCTACGAGCAGTACTTC
J gene: TRBJ2-1; D gene: -; clone size: few; V gene: TRBV27; CDR3 protein: CASRGVGDRYNEQFF; CDR3 DNA: TGTGCCAGCAGGGGGGTCGGAGACAGGTACAATGAGCAGTTCTTC
J gene: TRBJ1-1; D gene: TRBD1; clone size: -; V gene: TRBV7-9; CDR3 protein: CASSPRGENTEAFF; CDR3 DNA: TGTGCCAGCAGCCCCAGGGGGGAGAACACTGAAGCTTTCTTT
J gene: TRBJ2-7; D gene: TRBD2; clone size: few; V gene: TRBV28; CDR3 protein: CASSFFLAGAYSYEQYF; CDR3 DNA: TGTGCCAGCAGTTTTTTCCTAGCGGGGGCGTACTCCTACGAGCAGTACTTC
J gene: TRBJ1-2; D gene: -; clone size: -; V gene: TRBV27; CDR3 protein: CASSFGDKSSYGYTF; CDR3 DNA: TGTGCCAGCAGTTTCGGGGACAAGTCCTCCTATGGCTACACCTTC
J gene: TRBJ2-7; D gene: -; clone size: -; V gene: TRBV7-9; CDR3 protein: CASSLAGSVEQYF; CDR3 DNA: TGTGCCAGCAGCTTAGCGGGGAGCGTAGAGCAGTACTTC
J gene: TRBJ1-2; D gene: TRBD1; clone size: -; V gene: TRBV27; CDR3 protein: CASSLLQGARGYTF; CDR3 DNA: TGTGCCAGCAGTTTACTCCAGGGGGCTAGGGGCTACACCTTC
J gene: TRBJ2-3; D gene: -; clone size: many; V gene: TRBV7-2; CDR3 protein: CASSLVGGGTDTQYF; CDR3 DNA: TGTGCCAGCAGCTTAGTAGGCGGGGGCACAGATACGCAGTATTTT
J gene: TRBJ1-2; D gene: -; clone size: -; V gene: TRBV4-3; CDR3 protein: CASSQEGPYYGYTF; CDR3 DNA: TGCGCCAGCAGCCAAGAGGGACCTTACTATGGCTACACCTTC
J gene: TRBJ1-2; D gene: -; clone size: few; V gene: TRBV7-2; CDR3 protein: CASSLGHRGYTF; CDR3 DNA: TGTGCCAGCAGCTTAGGACACCGGGGCTACACCTTC
J gene: TRBJ2-3; D gene: -; clone size: -; V gene: TRBV5-6; CDR3 protein: CASSSIGGIFITDTQYF; CDR3 DNA: TGTGCCAGCAGCTCCATAGGGGGGATCTTTATAACAGATACGCAGTATTTT
J gene: TRBJ2-1; D gene: -; clone size: few; V gene: TRBV6-5; CDR3 protein: CASSPVLWGASYNEQFF; CDR3 DNA: TGTGCCAGCAGTCCTGTTTTGTGGGGAGCCTCCTACAATGAGCAGTTCTTC
J gene: TRBJ2-5; D gene: -; clone size: few; V gene: TRBV5-1; CDR3 protein: CASSFRDWSVETQYF; CDR3 DNA: TGCGCCAGCAGCTTTCGTGACTGGAGCGTCGAGACCCAGTACTTC
J gene: TRBJ1-1; D gene: -; clone size: -; V gene: TRBV12-5; CDR3 protein: CASGLPSEGVTEAFF; CDR3 DNA: TGTGCTAGTGGTTTGCCCAGTGAGGGAGTAACTGAAGCTTTCTTT
J gene: TRBJ2-5; D gene: TRBD2; clone size: few; V gene: TRBV12-3/TRBV12-4; CDR3 protein: CASSLAGGLGSQETQYF; CDR3 DNA: TGTGCCAGCAGTTTAGCGGGGGGGTTAGGGAGCCAAGAGACCCAGTACTTC
J gene: TRBJ2-3; D gene: -; clone size: -; V gene: TRBV6-2/TRBV6-3; CDR3 protein: CASWMASTDTQYF; CDR3 DNA: TGTGCCAGCTGGATGGCTAGCACAGATACGCAGTATTTT
J gene: TRBJ1-1; D gene: -; clone size: -; V gene: TRBV19; CDR3 protein: CASTPGAPETEAFF; CDR3 DNA: TGTGCCAGTACCCCAGGGGCCCCAGAAACTGAAGCTTTCTTT
J gene: TRBJ1-1; D gene: TRBD1; clone size: -; V gene: TRBV5-1; CDR3 protein: CASSFMGQGTEAFF; CDR3 DNA: TGCGCCAGCAGCTTTATGGGACAGGGCACTGAAGCTTTCTTT
J gene: TRBJ2-4; D gene: TRBD1; clone size: -; V gene: TRBV12-3/TRBV12-4; CDR3 protein: CASSSWTGTKNIQYF; CDR3 DNA: TGTGCCAGCAGTTCCTGGACAGGGACAAAAAACATTCAGTACTTC
J gene: TRBJ1-1; D gene: -; clone size: -; V gene: TRBV5-6; CDR3 protein: CASSWGRMPEAFF; CDR3 DNA: TGTGCCAGCAGTTGGGGACGGATGCCTGAAGCTTTCTTT
J gene: TRBJ1-2; D gene: TRBD1; clone size: few; V gene: TRBV19; CDR3 protein: CASSMGQGLYGYTF; CDR3 DNA: TGTGCCAGTAGTATGGGACAGGGGCTGTATGGCTACACCTTC
J gene: TRBJ2-1; D gene: TRBD2; clone size: few; V gene: TRBV13; CDR3 protein: CASSWSGGASYNEQFF; CDR3 DNA: TGCGCCAGCAGCTGGAGCGGGGGGGCGAGCTACAATGAGCAGTTCTTC
J gene: TRBJ1-1; D gene: -; clone size: many; V gene: TRBV7-2; CDR3 protein: CASSLGPSGGPYTEAFF; CDR3 DNA: TGTGCCAGCAGCTTAGGCCCCTCGGGGGGCCCCTACACTGAAGCTTTCTTT
J gene: TRBJ2-3; D gene: -; clone size: once; V gene: TRBV12-3/TRBV12-4; CDR3 protein: CASSLTVDTQYF; CDR3 DNA: TGTGCCAGCAGTTTGACTGTAGATACGCAGTATTTT
J gene: TRBJ2-4; D gene: -; clone size: -; V gene: TRBV6-6; CDR3 protein: CASSYGPANIQYF; CDR3 DNA: TGTGCCAGCAGTTACGGGCCGGCCAACATTCAGTACTTC
J gene: TRBJ1-6; D gene: TRBD1; clone size: -; V gene: TRBV4-1; CDR3 protein: CASSQEGQGTPLHF; CDR3 DNA: TGCGCCAGCAGCCAAGAAGGACAGGGAACACCCCTCCACTTT
J gene: TRBJ2-7; D gene: TRBD2; clone size: many; V gene: TRBV7-8; CDR3 protein: CASSSTSGGTYEQYF; CDR3 DNA: TGTGCCAGCAGCTCGACTAGCGGGGGAACCTACGAGCAGTACTTC
J gene: TRBJ2-6; D gene: TRBD2; clone size: few; V gene: TRBV6-5; CDR3 protein: CASSYSGWTSGFPYSGANVLTF; CDR3 DNA: TGTGCCAGCAGTTACTCAGGGTGGACTAGCGGGTTTCCTTACTCTGGGGCCAACGTCCTGACTTTC
J gene: TRBJ2-5; D gene: -; clone size: -; V gene: TRBV6-2/TRBV6-3; CDR3 protein: CASSYIGGRETQYF; CDR3 DNA: TGTGCCAGCAGTTACATAGGGGGGAGGGAGACCCAGTACTTC
J gene: TRBJ1-1; D gene: -; clone size: few; V gene: TRBV10-2; CDR3 protein: CASSERQYLEAFF; CDR3 DNA: TGCGCCAGCAGTGAGAGGCAGTACCTTGAAGCTTTCTTT
J gene: TRBJ2-3; D gene: -; clone size: many; V gene: TRBV6-1; CDR3 protein: CASSDLGKFSDTQYF; CDR3 DNA: TGTGCCAGCAGTGACCTGGGGAAGTTCTCAGATACGCAGTATTTT
J gene: TRBJ2-3; D gene: -; clone size: many; V gene: TRBV7-8; CDR3 protein: CASSPDRKDTQYF; CDR3 DNA: TGTGCCAGCAGCCCCGACCGCAAAGATACGCAGTATTTT
J gene: TRBJ2-7; D gene: -; clone size: few; V gene: TRBV27; CDR3 protein: CASSPYTGSDEQYF; CDR3 DNA: TGTGCCAGCAGTCCCTATACAGGGTCCGACGAGCAGTACTTC
J gene: TRBJ2-2; D gene: -; clone size: few; V gene: TRBV6-1; CDR3 protein: CASSETQYTGELFF; CDR3 DNA: TGTGCCAGCAGTGAGACTCAATACACCGGGGAGCTGTTTTTT
J gene: TRBJ2-3; D gene: -; clone size: -; V gene: TRBV27; CDR3 protein: CASSETWTAHTDTQYF; CDR3 DNA: TGTGCCAGCAGTGAGACTTGGACCGCTCACACAGATACGCAGTATTTT
J gene: TRBJ2-1; D gene: TRBD1; clone size: few; V gene: TRBV5-1; CDR3 protein: CASRQGENEQFF; CDR3 DNA: TGCGCCAGCAGACAGGGGGAAAATGAGCAGTTCTTC
J gene: TRBJ2-5; D gene: -; clone size: once; V gene: TRBV4-1; CDR3 protein: CASSPQGLPIQETQYF; CDR3 DNA: TGCGCCAGCAGCCCCCAGGGGCTACCTATCCAAGAGACCCAGTACTTC
J gene: TRBJ2-7; D gene: -; clone size: few; V gene: TRBV4-2; CDR3 protein: CASSQDPGPRKFYEQYF; CDR3 DNA: TGTGCCAGCAGCCAAGATCCCGGCCCCCGGAAATTCTACGAGCAGTACTTC
J gene: TRBJ2-7; D gene: -; clone size: once; V gene: TRBV5-5; CDR3 protein: CASSLGSQGPVLFGEQYF; CDR3 DNA: TGTGCCAGCAGCTTGGGATCCCAAGGGCCCGTCCTGTTCGGCGAGCAGTACTTC
J gene: TRBJ1-6; D gene: -; clone size: -; V gene: TRBV7-3; CDR3 protein: CASSLGTRSSYNSPLHF; CDR3 DNA: TGTGCCAGCAGCTTAGGGACCCGAAGCTCCTATAATTCACCCCTCCACTTT
J gene: TRBJ2-1; D gene: TRBD2; clone size: few; V gene: TRBV7-9; CDR3 protein: CASSPRASGGAGF; CDR3 DNA: TGTGCCAGCAGCCCCCGTGCGAGCGGGGGGGCCGGATTC
J gene: TRBJ2-3; D gene: TRBD2; clone size: -; V gene: TRBV7-3; CDR3 protein: CASSSTSGGAQDTQYF; CDR3 DNA: TGTGCCAGCAGCTCGACTAGCGGGGGGGCCCAAGATACGCAGTATTTT
J gene: TRBJ1-6; D gene: -; clone size: -; V gene: TRBV27; CDR3 protein: CASSPAQRNSPLHF; CDR3 DNA: TGTGCCAGCAGTCCAGCCCAGAGGAATTCACCCCTCCACTTT
J gene: TRBJ2-3; D gene: TRBD2; clone size: few; V gene: TRBV10-3; CDR3 protein: CAIRTSTSGGALDTQYF; CDR3 DNA: TGTGCCATCAGGACTTCGACTAGCGGGGGGGCATTAGATACGCAGTATTTT